Below, 3 T cell receptor beta chains from the same sample are listed, as sequenced in a study of T cell responses to AZD1222 COVID-19 vaccine (dated by TCRdb to the early 2020s). Explained via the paper, the time point label denotes: baseline before first vaccination. Library method: the immunoSEQ multiplex PCR assay. TCRdb retrieved this table from immuneACCESS and kept in-frame rearrangements only. Not all clones are present; in checked studies, unresolved V genes account for under half, and no reason is known for the remainder. The sample table shows 89,000 or so clones, and approximately 89% are seen once. The top ten hold approximately 15% of the sample. The sample was peripheral blood, taken on day 0 of AZD1222 vaccination. The receptors were sampled from an adult in good health.

The chain is built from TRBV16 and TRBJ2-7; no firm D call. V lost 1 base and J 5 bases, leaving 15 bases between the germline ends. CDR1 is KGHSY, CDR2 FQNENV, per germline. The CDR3 runs 15 residues. CDR3 bases: TGTGCCAGCAGCCAATTTTCAAGGCTAGTGGACGAGCAGTACTTC. It yields the protein CASSQFSRLVDEQYF.

The rearrangement uses TRBV7-9 and TRBJ2-5; perhaps D is TRBD1 or TRBD2 (5 bases each). V lost 2 bases to trimming and J lost 1 base, with 11 bases between them. Germline V gene lookup returns CDR1 SEHNR and CDR2 FQNEAQ (reference sequence). The CDR3 spans 15 residues. The CDR3: CASSLSQGPQETQYF. The DNA of the CDR3 is TGTGCCAGCAGCTTATCCCAGGGACCCCAAGAGACCCAGTACTTC.

The V call is TRBV4-2, the J call TRBJ2-1, with D possibly called TRBD1 or TRBD2 (5 bases each). Trimming cost V 0 bases and J 12 bases, with 15 bases left between them. Germline V gene sequence: CDR1 LGHNA, CDR2 YNFKEQ. The CDR3 is 14 residues long. Here the CDR3 DNA reads TGTGCCAGCAGCCAAGATTTGCAAAGGGACCGGCAGTTCTTC. Encoded protein: CASSQDLQRDRQFF.